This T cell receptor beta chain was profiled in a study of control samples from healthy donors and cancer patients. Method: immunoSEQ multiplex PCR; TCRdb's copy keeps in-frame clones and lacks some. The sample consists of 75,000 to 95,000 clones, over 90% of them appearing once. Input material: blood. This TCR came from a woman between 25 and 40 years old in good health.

The CDR3 spells CASSSPGHGAGELFF. The CDR3 DNA reads as TGTGCCAGCAGCTCACCGGGACATGGGGCCGGGGAGCTGTTTTTT. This chain connects TRBV7-9 to TRBJ2-2, with D possibly matching TRBD1 (6 bases). Germline V gives CDR1 SEHNR, CDR2 FQNEAQ (reference sequence). The CDR3 loop spans 15 amino acids. V dropped 4 bases and J dropped 6 bases, with 15 bases sitting between them.